The sequence of this T cell receptor (beta chain) was determined in a study of metastatic and nonmetastatic thyroid tumors. Study as a whole: Comparative analysis of repertoires was undertaken across blood and tumor or nodule tissue obtained from malignant and benign thyroid patients.

For this clone: Its antigen is not identified.

Original data processing: It was from CDR3 differences across clinicopathological groups that a distant-metastasis classifier for papillary thyroid cancer was built. TCRdb used MiXCR to call clones anew from the PCR reads. These V and J calls are TCRdb output, not the study's own analysis. The sample records roughly 6,200 clones, roughly 30% being singletons. Study outcomes and limitations: The reported finding was significantly higher TCR beta diversity in malignant thyroid tumors relative to benign nodules, in blood and tumor.

No patient had received any treatment before thyroid surgery. Germline V gene sequence: CDR1 SGHKS, CDR2 YYEKEE (reference sequence). The V and J ends lost 6 bases and 6 bases respectively, with 24 bases between them. CDR3 length: 16 residues. The material sequenced was adjacent normal tissue. The TCR sequence derives from a female donor with papillary thyroid cancer or a benign thyroid nodule (not recorded which). Some clones in this sample may be carry-over from other donors' samples. The gene calls are TRBV5-5 and TRBJ1-1; D possibly corresponds to TRBD1 (5 bases). CDR3 amino acids: CASNNDHALRDAEAFF. The CDR3 DNA is TGTGCCAGCAACAACGACCACGCCCTCAGGGACGCTGAAGCTTTCTTT.